This note documents a single T cell receptor (beta chain) sequence. In the authors' methods: By means of reference gene primer amplification, nucleated cell counts were estimated. This table comes from immunoSEQ multiplex PCR, and its TCRdb copy is limited to in-frame clones, with some not included. Clonal size and the V and J genes are those of that table, whereas D and trimming came from the DNA. The sample yields around 77,000 clones, roughly 90% seen once. From germline, CDR1 is SGHRS and CDR2 YFSETQ. This CDR3 comprises 17 residues. With V trimmed by 0 bases and J by 4 bases, 7 bases remained unmatched. The record originates from a study of blood T cell repertoires in COVID-19. Overall study: Acute and convalescent COVID-19 samples came from the United States, Italy and Spain. In each case, the material was cDNA or gDNA derived from T cells, B-cell-depleted T cells, or PBMCs.

This rearrangement joins TRBV5-1 to TRBJ2-6; 7 bases line up with TRBD1. The receptor was isolated from an older woman with active COVID-19. Material for sequencing was peripheral blood. In DNA form, the CDR3 reads TGCGCCAGCAGCTTGGGGACAGGAGTCGTCGGGGCCAACGTCCTGACTTTC. Its protein product is CASSLGTGVVGANVLTF. The full variable domain, with the rest looked up from reference TRBV5-1 and TRBJ2-6, is KAGVTQTPRYLIKTRGQQVTLSCSPISGHRSVSWYQQTPGQGLQFLFEYFSETQRNKGNFPGRFSGRQFSNSRSEMNVSTLELGDSALYLCASSLGTGVVGANVLTFGAGSRLTVL.